The text below deals with one T cell receptor (beta chain). This entry comes from a study of T-cell memory formation after mild COVID-19. MiXCR, run by TCRdb on the 5' RACE reads, gives a single entry per CDR3 protein. The sample contains 150,000 or so distinct CDR3 sequences, roughly 31% of which appear only once. The CDR3 spans 13 residues. The ends were cut back, 5 bases at V and 4 bases at J, with 9 bases in the middle. Looked up from germline, CDR1 is MNHEY and CDR2 is SMNVEV (reference sequence). Sequenced sample: PBMCs or a T cell subset sorted from them (not recorded which). V and J are TRBV27 and TRBJ2-1; D uncertain. This TCR derives from an adult woman who had mild COVID-19 (a few samples of this study predate the infection). Cell type and time point are not known. The CDR3 DNA follows: TGTGCCAGCAGTACTATACGGTACAATGAGCAGTTCTTC. Translated: CASSTIRYNEQFF.